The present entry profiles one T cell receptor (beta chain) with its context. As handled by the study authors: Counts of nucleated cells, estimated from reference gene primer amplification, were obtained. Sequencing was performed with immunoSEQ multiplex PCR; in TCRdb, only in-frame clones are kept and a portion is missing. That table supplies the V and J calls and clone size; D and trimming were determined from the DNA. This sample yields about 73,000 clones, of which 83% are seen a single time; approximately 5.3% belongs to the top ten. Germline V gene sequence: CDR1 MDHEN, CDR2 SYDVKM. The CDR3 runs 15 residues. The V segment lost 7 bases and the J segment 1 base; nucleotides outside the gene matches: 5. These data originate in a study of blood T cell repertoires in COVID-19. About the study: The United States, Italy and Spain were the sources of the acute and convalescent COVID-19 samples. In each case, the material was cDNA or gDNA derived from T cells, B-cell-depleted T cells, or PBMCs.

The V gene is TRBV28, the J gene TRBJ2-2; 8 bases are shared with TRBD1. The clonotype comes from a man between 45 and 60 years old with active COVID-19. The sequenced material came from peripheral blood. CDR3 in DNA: TGTGCCAGCAACCCGGGACAGGTGAACACCGGGGAGCTGTTTTTT. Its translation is CASNPGQVNTGELFF.